One sample yielded the 5 T cell receptor beta chains listed below, sequenced in a study of shared clonotypes between healthy human individuals. In the naive CD8 group, cells lacked CD45RO and were positively selected for CCR7, so terminally differentiated effector memory CD45RA+ cells were left out. Sequencing used immunoSEQ multiplex PCR; TCRdb keeps in-frame clones, though not all of them. The table has some 2 million clones, about 94% seen once. The sequencing input was naive CD8+ T cells sorted from blood. The receptors stem from a man younger than 35 in good health.

The rearrangement links TRBV10-2 to TRBJ2-1, with D possibly TRBD2 on 5 matching bases. The CDR3 sequence is 13 residues long. The germline V gene encodes CDR1 WSHSY and CDR2 SAAADI. Trimming removed 7 bases at V and 1 base at J, with 8 bases between. The CDR3, as DNA: TGCGCCAGCAAGGAGGATTCCTACAATGAGCAGTTCTTC. It yields the protein CASKEDSYNEQFF.

This sequence joins TRBV7-2 and TRBJ2-7; a possible D gene is TRBD2 (6 bases). The CDR3 has 16 residues. V shed 1 base and J shed 2 bases, with 15 bases lying between them. Per germline, CDR1 SGHTA and CDR2 FQGNSA. The CDR3 protein is CASSLGPAGHTYEQYF. In DNA form, the CDR3 reads TGTGCCAGCAGCTTAGGTCCAGCGGGTCACACCTACGAGCAGTACTTC.

V gene TRBV4-3 combines with J gene TRBJ2-7; TRBD2 agrees at 7 bases. The CDR3 has 16 amino acids. CDR1 and CDR2 (germline): LGHNA, YSLEER. The junction had 14 bases not matched to a gene; V was cut back by 3 bases and J by 6 bases. The CDR3 region is CASSQKRGLLRSEQYF. In nucleotides, the CDR3 is TGCGCCAGCAGCCAGAAGCGGGGCCTTTTAAGGAGCGAGCAGTACTTC.

The table lists this clone with a count of one. The chain carries TRBV6-1 and TRBJ2-5, with D unclear. This CDR3 has 14 residues. V was pared by 3 bases and J by 2 bases, with 10 bases between. Germline CDR1 is MNHNS and CDR2 is SASEGT. The CDR3 region has the DNA TGTGCCAGCAGTGACCAGCAGGTACAAGAGACCCAGTACTTC. This encodes CASSDQQVQETQYF.

The sample holds one count of this clone. Other DNA sequences from this sample encode an identical CDR3 as well. The chain is built from TRBV4-1 and TRBJ2-7; D gene unclear. The germline V and J ends were trimmed by 0 bases and 2 bases, with 11 bases remaining between them. The CDR3 runs 15 residues. CDR1 is MGHRA and CDR2 is YSYEKL in the germline V gene. The CDR3 coding sequence is TGCGCCAGCAGCCAAGAAGGTGCTGGAGCCTACGAGCAGTACTTC. It codes for CASSQEGAGAYEQYF.